The T cell receptor (beta chain) described here comes from a study of Graves' ophthalmopathy and Graves' hyperthyroidism. Amplification targeted the TCR beta CDR3 regions, with RNA transcripts as the source material. Second-round multiplex PCR followed a first-round RT-PCR using HTBI primers. One entry per CDR3 protein, called by TCRdb with MiXCR from the multiplex PCR reads. The sample records about 1.2 million distinct CDR3 sequences, about 38% being singletons. Trimming removed 8 bases at V and 3 bases at J, with 10 bases between. The CDR3 covers 13 residues. Germline V gives CDR1 ENHRY, CDR2 SYGVKD. Physicians reached a diagnosis by relying on clinical symptoms, serum thyroxine, TRAb, thyroid ultrasound and orbital computed tomography.

Sequencing input: peripheral blood or thyroid tissue (not recorded which). The sequence came from an adult man with Graves' hyperthyroidism. The rearrangement links TRBV10-3 to TRBJ2-2, with D tentatively TRBD2 (5 bases). The CDR3 here is CAIQAVDTGELFF. The CDR3 DNA reads TGTGCCATCCAAGCGGTGGACACCGGGGAGCTGTTTTTT.